The clone carrying this TCR beta chain was observed many times. Its antigen is unidentified. The data are from a study of T cells in Graves' hyperthyroidism and ophthalmopathy. Overall study findings and caveats: Researchers report that a 13 V-J model separated ophthalmopathy from stable hyperthyroidism.

CDR3 length equals 16 residues. Germline V gives CDR1 SGHVS, CDR2 FQNEAQ. The trim removed 4 bases at V and 1 base at J, leaving 5 bases unmatched. Amplification of TCR beta CDR3 regions used RNA as the template. The HTBI primer set was used in a first-round RT-PCR of the TCR CDR3. MiXCR was run by TCRdb on the multiplex PCR reads, yielding one entry per CDR3 protein. The sample yields around 690,000 distinct CDR3 sequences, roughly 17% seen once. The sample taken for sequencing was blood. The receptor was derived from a man aged 45-65 years with Graves' hyperthyroidism. The chain employs TRBV7-8 and TRBJ2-1; 9 bases map to TRBD2. The CDR3 DNA follows: TGTGCCAGCAGCTCCTGGCTAGCGGGGTCCTACAATGAGCAGTTCTTC. Amino acid sequence: CASSSWLAGSYNEQFF.